Below, 26 T cell receptor beta chains from the same sample are listed, as sequenced in a study of CD8 T cells in ankylosing spondylitis. Notes on the study in general: One TCR beta motif, made up of under ten highly homologous variants, appeared characteristic of ankylosing spondylitis blood.

For these receptors, no antigen is known. MiXCR, applied by TCRdb to the 5' RACE reads, yields one record per CDR3 protein. This table holds around 770,000 distinct CDR3 sequences, about 20% found once. The sample taken for sequencing was blood, either unsorted or a sorted T cell fraction (not recorded which). The source is a male donor with ankylosing spondylitis.

This rearrangement joins TRBV5-1 to TRBJ2-1, with D maybe TRBD2 (6 bases). Germline V gives CDR1 SGHRS, CDR2 YFSETQ. The germline V and J ends were trimmed by 6 bases and 9 bases, with 13 bases remaining between them. The CDR3 consists of 12 residues. CDR3 in amino acids: CASTDLGGEQFF. The DNA of the CDR3 is TGCGCCAGCACGGACCTCGGGGGTGAGCAGTTCTTC.

The CDR3 loop reads CASSLVPVPPYGYTF. The CDR3 DNA reads as TGTGCCAGCAGCTTGGTGCCAGTCCCCCCCTATGGCTACACCTTC. The gene calls are TRBV5-5 and TRBJ1-2; D unclear. CDR1 and CDR2 from the germline V gene are SGHKS and YYEKEE (reference sequence). The V and J ends lost 0 bases and 4 bases respectively, with 13 bases between them. The CDR3 sequence is 15 residues long.

This sequence joins TRBV9 and TRBJ2-7; 10 nucleotides agree with TRBD1. Germline CDR1 is SGDLS and CDR2 is YYNGEE. The CDR3 sequence is 15 residues long. The V segment lost 4 bases and the J segment 4 bases; nucleotides outside the gene matches: 8. Written as DNA, the CDR3 is TGTGCCAGCAGCTTAGGAAGGACAGGGGGTTACGAGCAGTACTTC. This translates into CASSLGRTGGYEQYF.

The genes are TRBV11-1 and TRBJ2-2, with TRBD2 matching over 12 bases. Germline CDR1 and CDR2: SGHAT and FQDESV (reference sequence). The CDR3 sequence is 19 residues long. V shed 2 bases and J 0 bases; nucleotides not matched to a gene: 7. The CDR3: CASSLWEGLAGSNTGELFF. DNA of the CDR3: TGTGCCAGCAGCTTATGGGAGGGACTAGCGGGTTCGAACACCGGGGAGCTGTTTTTT.

This clonotype was seen more than once but under ten times. The genes are TRBV12-5 and TRBJ1-6; D might be TRBD1 (5 bases). Germline-derived CDR1 and CDR2 are LGHNT and FRNRAP. V lost 6 bases and J lost 0, with 18 bases in between. This CDR3 has 18 amino acids. CDR3 nucleotides: TGTGCTAGTGGCCCTCCGGGACTCCTCAGCTCCTATAATTCACCCCTCCACTTT. Encoded protein: CASGPPGLLSSYNSPLHF.

This clonotype showed up just a few times. The chain links TRBV12-5 to TRBJ2-1; D is possibly TRBD1 (5 bases). The CDR3 covers 15 residues. Germline CDR1 is LGHNT and CDR2 is FRNRAP. V gave up 1 base and J gave up 4 bases, with 11 bases separating them. CDR3 sequence (DNA): TGTGCTAGTGGTTTGGGATTTACAGGATACAATGAGCAGTTCTTC. Protein sequence: CASGLGFTGYNEQFF.

This chain uses TRBV20-1 with TRBJ2-4; D uncertain. Per germline, CDR1 DFQATT and CDR2 SNEGSKA (reference sequence). This CDR3 comprises 15 residues. Trimming stripped 3 bases from V and 3 bases from J, with 15 bases between. CDR3 sequence: CSASHGSVGKNIQYF. CDR3 coding DNA: TGCAGTGCTAGCCATGGATCTGTGGGCAAAAACATTCAGTACTTC.

The rearrangement uses TRBV12-3 or TRBV12-4 and TRBJ2-7, with D perhaps being TRBD1 or TRBD2 (5 bases each). Trimming took off 2 bases at V and 3 bases at J, with 11 bases between the two ends. The CDR3 totals 14 residues. The chain's CDR3 is CASSLSWGNYEQYF. The CDR3, as DNA: TGTGCCAGCAGTTTATCCTGGGGGAACTACGAGCAGTACTTC.

This chain joins TRBV30 and TRBJ2-2, with 9 nucleotides matching TRBD2. The CDR3 is made up of 16 amino acids. CDR1 and CDR2 from the germline V gene are GTSNPN and SVGIG (reference sequence). V trimming: 2 bases; J trimming: 4 bases; junction bases outside the gene matches: 8. DNA of the CDR3: TGTGCCTGGAGTAACAGCGGGGGGCCGGGCACCGGGGAGCTGTTTTTT. It yields the protein CAWSNSGGPGTGELFF.

This clonotype has only a few counts. The chain combines TRBV5-8 with TRBJ2-4; D is undetermined. Germline CDR1 is SGHTS and CDR2 is YDEGEE. Trimming removed 4 bases from V and 0 bases from J, with 14 bases in between. The CDR3 sequence is 16 residues long. The CDR3 loop reads CASSTWRGIAKNIQYF. The CDR3 DNA reads TGTGCCAGCAGCACTTGGAGAGGAATAGCCAAAAACATTCAGTACTTC.

This clonotype was counted ten times or more. The rearrangement joins TRBV5-1 to TRBJ2-3; D gene unclear. The CDR3 contains 14 residues. CDR1 is SGHRS and CDR2 is YFSETQ in the germline V gene. V gave up 0 bases and J gave up 0 bases, with 5 bases separating them. In nucleotides, the CDR3 is TGCGCCAGCAGCTTGGAACAGAGCACAGATACGCAGTATTTT. It codes for CASSLEQSTDTQYF.

The chain employs TRBV11-2 and TRBJ2-2, with D tentatively TRBD2 (6 bases). The CDR3 runs 16 residues. CDR1 and CDR2 from the germline V gene are SGHAT and FQNNGV. V was pared by 3 bases and J by 4 bases, with 15 bases between. CDR3 in DNA: TGTGCCAGCAGCTTGGGCTGGGACTCCCCCACCGGGGAGCTGTTTTTT. Translation: CASSLGWDSPTGELFF.

This clonotype came up a few times. This chain's CDR3 is CASSRGTSWEQYF. CDR3 DNA: TGTGCCAGCAGCCGAGGGACTAGCTGGGAGCAGTACTTC. This chain joins TRBV7-2 and TRBJ2-7; TRBD2 matches at 9 bases. There are 13 residues in the CDR3. Germline values: CDR1 SGHTA, CDR2 FQGNSA. The trim removed 5 bases at V and 7 bases at J, leaving 6 bases unmatched.

This clonotype was picked up a small number of times. The rearrangement links TRBV12-3 or TRBV12-4 to TRBJ2-7; TRBD1 matches at 11 bases. There are 15 residues in the CDR3. Trimming removed 6 bases from V and 4 bases from J; junction bases left unmatched: 8. The CDR3 DNA reads as TGTGCCAGCAGCAGAGAAGGGACAGGGGGATACGAGCAGTACTTC. Translation: CASSREGTGGYEQYF.

In this sample, this clonotype turned up many times. The chain is built from TRBV5-1 and TRBJ2-3, with TRBD1 matching over 7 bases. The CDR3 extends over 15 amino acids. Germline V lookup: CDR1 SGHRS, CDR2 YFSETQ. Trimming cost V 4 bases and J 0 bases; bases outside gene matches: 5. CDR3 nucleotide sequence: TGCGCCAGCAGCCCGGGACAGACAAGCACAGATACGCAGTATTTT. Translated, it gives CASSPGQTSTDTQYF.

This clonotype has more than one count but fewer than ten. This rearrangement joins TRBV9 to TRBJ2-1, with TRBD2 matching over 9 bases. Germline trimming cut 4 bases from V and 4 bases from J; bases unmatched to any gene: 9. This CDR3 region has 16 residues. CDR1 is SGDLS, CDR2 YYNGEE, per germline. CDR3 sequence reads: CASSYHERGAYNEQFF. The CDR3 DNA reads TGTGCCAGCAGCTATCATGAGCGGGGGGCGTACAATGAGCAGTTCTTC. The complete variable domain, with remaining parts taken from reference TRBV9 and TRBJ2-1, reads DSGVTQTPKHLITATGQRVTLRCSPRSGDLSVYWYQQSLDQGLQFLIQYYNGEERAKGNILERFSAQQFPDLHSELNLSSLELGDSALYFCASSYHERGAYNEQFFGPGTRLTVL.

The chain joins TRBV20-1 to TRBJ2-1; TRBD1 matches at 8 bases. The junction had 8 bases not matched to a gene; V was cut back by 3 bases and J by 4 bases. This CDR3 contains 15 residues. Germline CDR1 and CDR2: DFQATT and SNEGSKA (reference sequence). The CDR3 here is CSASDRDRTYNEQFF. DNA of the CDR3: TGCAGTGCTAGCGACCGGGACAGGACATACAATGAGCAGTTCTTC.

The V and J genes are TRBV6-5 and TRBJ2-1, with 9 bases identical to TRBD2. This CDR3 contains 16 residues. The ends lost 0 bases at V and 8 bases at J; junction bases unmatched: 8. CDR1 and CDR2 from the germline V gene are MNHEY and SVGAGI. CDR3 in amino acids: CASSYSGGGAIHEQFF. CDR3 bases: TGTGCCAGCAGTTACTCGGGCGGGGGGGCCATTCATGAGCAGTTCTTC.

The genes are TRBV30 and TRBJ2-1; 9 positions match TRBD1. The CDR3 covers 14 residues. The V and J ends lost 0 bases and 9 bases, in that order; junction bases with no gene match: 6. Per the germline V gene, CDR1 is GTSNPN and CDR2 is SVGIG (reference sequence). The CDR3 spells CAWSVWGGQGEQFF. CDR3 nucleotides: TGTGCCTGGAGTGTTTGGGGGGGACAGGGTGAGCAGTTCTTC.

This clonotype was seen repeatedly, ten times or more. This sequence joins TRBV29-1 and TRBJ1-1; unclear D gene. The CDR3 consists of 13 residues. V was shortened by 5 bases and J by 4 bases, with 14 bases between the two germline ends. CDR1 SQVTM and CDR2 ANQGSEA come from the germline V gene. CDR3 nucleotides: TGCAGCGTTCTCCCCATCTCGGGCACTGAAGCTTTCTTT. Translated, it gives CSVLPISGTEAFF.

This chain uses TRBV11-2 with TRBJ2-6; maybe TRBD2 (5 bases). The CDR3 is 18 amino acids. The V gene lost 2 bases and the J gene lost 2 bases, with 16 bases spanning the gap. CDR1 and CDR2 (germline): SGHAT, FQNNGV. The CDR3 region is CASSLFGLAATGANVLTF. CDR3 sequence (DNA): TGTGCCAGCAGCTTATTTGGGCTAGCAGCTACTGGGGCCAACGTCCTGACTTTC. Based on the CDR3 plus reference TRBV11-2 and TRBJ2-6, the full variable domain is EAGVAQSPRYKIIEKRQSVAFWCNPISGHATLYWYQQILGQGPKLLIQFQNNGVVDDSQLPKDRFSAERLKGVDSTLKIQPAKLEDSAVYLCASSLFGLAATGANVLTFGAGSRLTVL.

This chain connects TRBV29-1 to TRBJ1-3, with D maybe TRBD1 (6 bases). Trimming removed 6 bases from V and 0 bases from J, with 12 bases in between. The CDR3 has 14 amino acids. The V gene's germline CDR1 is SQVTM and CDR2 ANQGSEA. CDR3 coding DNA: TGCAGCGTGGCGGACAGCTACTCTGGAAACACCATATATTTT. Translated: CSVADSYSGNTIYF.

The chain uses TRBV7-2 and TRBJ2-5; no clear D. The V end was cut by 8 bases, the J end by 1 base, with 11 bases between. Germline-derived CDR1 and CDR2 are SGHTA and FQGNSA. CDR3 size: 13 residues. CDR3 nucleotide sequence: TGTGCCAGCGGGTGGGGTCCCCAAGAGACCCAGTACTTC. Residues: CASGWGPQETQYF. The complete variable domain, with remaining parts taken from reference TRBV7-2 and TRBJ2-5, reads GAGVSQSPSNKVTEKGKDVELRCDPISGHTALYWYRQSLGQGLEFLIYFQGNSAPDKSGLPSDRFSAERTGGSVSTLTIQRTQQEDSAVYLCASGWGPQETQYFGPGTRLLVL.

The chain couples TRBV2 to TRBJ1-2, with unresolved D. Germline CDR1 reads SNHLY; CDR2 reads FYNNEI. Trimming removed 6 bases at V and 7 bases at J, with 15 bases between. There are 13 residues in the CDR3. CDR3 amino acids: CASSYVTGGGYTF. For the CDR3, the DNA is TGTGCCAGCAGCTACGTCACGGGAGGTGGCTACACCTTC. The variable domain in full, completed from reference TRBV2 and TRBJ1-2, reads EPEVTQTPSHQVTQMGQEVILRCVPISNHLYFYWYRQILGQKVEFLVSFYNNEISEKSEIFDDQFSVERPDGSNFTLKIRSTKLEDSAMYFCASSYVTGGGYTFGSGTRLTVV.

The chain has TRBV4-1 and TRBJ2-3; D not resolved. This CDR3 has 11 residues. Trimming took off 8 bases at V and 0 bases at J, with 3 bases between the two ends. Germline CDR1 reads MGHRA; CDR2 reads YSYEKL. Here the CDR3 DNA reads TGCGCCAGCGCTAGCACAGATACGCAGTATTTT. It is translated as CASASTDTQYF.

Only a few counts were recorded for this clonotype. V and J are TRBV12-3 or TRBV12-4 and TRBJ2-1; D is tentatively TRBD1 or TRBD2 (5 bases each). The CDR3 extends over 14 amino acids. The germline V and J ends were trimmed by 8 bases and 3 bases, with 14 bases remaining between them. The CDR3 loop reads CASGDLRSYNEQFF. CDR3 in DNA: TGTGCCAGCGGGGACCTACGGAGCTACAATGAGCAGTTCTTC.